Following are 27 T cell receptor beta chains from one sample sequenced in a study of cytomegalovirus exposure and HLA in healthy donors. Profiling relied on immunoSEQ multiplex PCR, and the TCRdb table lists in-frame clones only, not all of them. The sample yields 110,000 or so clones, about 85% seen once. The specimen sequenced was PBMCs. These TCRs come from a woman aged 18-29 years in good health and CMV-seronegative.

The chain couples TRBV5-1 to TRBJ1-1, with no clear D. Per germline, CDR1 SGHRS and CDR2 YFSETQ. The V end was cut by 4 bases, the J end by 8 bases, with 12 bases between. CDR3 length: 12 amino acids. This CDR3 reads CASSRGSGEAFF. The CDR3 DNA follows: TGCGCCAGCAGCCGTGGGTCGGGGGAAGCTTTCTTT.

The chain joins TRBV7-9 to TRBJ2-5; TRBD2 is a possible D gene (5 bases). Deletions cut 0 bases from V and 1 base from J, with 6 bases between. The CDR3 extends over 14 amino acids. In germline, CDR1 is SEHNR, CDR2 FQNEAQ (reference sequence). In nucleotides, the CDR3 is TGTGCCAGCAGCTTAGCCGGGGTCCAAGAGACCCAGTACTTC. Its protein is CASSLAGVQETQYF.

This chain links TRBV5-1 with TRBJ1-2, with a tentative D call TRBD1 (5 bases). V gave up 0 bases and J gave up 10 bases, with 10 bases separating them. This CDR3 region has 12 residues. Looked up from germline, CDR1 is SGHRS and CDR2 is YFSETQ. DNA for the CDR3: TGCGCCAGCAGCTTGGGCAGGGAAGACTACACCTTC. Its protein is CASSLGREDYTF.

In nucleotides, the CDR3 is TGTGCCAGCTCACCAGGAGTTAGCAATCAGCCCCAGCATTTT. Translating it yields CASSPGVSNQPQHF. This chain joins TRBV18 and TRBJ1-5; D gene unclear. V lost 2 bases and J 0 bases, leaving 5 bases between the germline ends. CDR3 length: 14 residues. Germline V CDR1 and CDR2: KGHSH, LQKENI.

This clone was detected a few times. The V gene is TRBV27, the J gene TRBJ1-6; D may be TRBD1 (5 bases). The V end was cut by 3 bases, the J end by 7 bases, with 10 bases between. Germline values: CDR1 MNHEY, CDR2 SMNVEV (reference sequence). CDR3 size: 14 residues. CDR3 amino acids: CASSFGASNSPLHF. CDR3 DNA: TGTGCCAGCAGTTTTGGGGCTTCGAATTCACCCCTCCACTTT.

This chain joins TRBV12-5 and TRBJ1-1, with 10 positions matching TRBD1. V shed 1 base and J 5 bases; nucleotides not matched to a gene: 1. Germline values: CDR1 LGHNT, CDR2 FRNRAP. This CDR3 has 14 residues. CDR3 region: CASGLGQGATEAFF. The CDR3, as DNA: TGTGCTAGTGGTTTGGGACAGGGGGCTACTGAAGCTTTCTTT.

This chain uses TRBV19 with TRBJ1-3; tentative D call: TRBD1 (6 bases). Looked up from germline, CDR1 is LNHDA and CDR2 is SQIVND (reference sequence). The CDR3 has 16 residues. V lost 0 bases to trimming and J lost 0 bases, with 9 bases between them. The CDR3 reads CASSIDSDSSGNTIYF. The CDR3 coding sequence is TGTGCCAGTAGTATAGATTCGGACAGCTCTGGAAACACCATATATTTT.

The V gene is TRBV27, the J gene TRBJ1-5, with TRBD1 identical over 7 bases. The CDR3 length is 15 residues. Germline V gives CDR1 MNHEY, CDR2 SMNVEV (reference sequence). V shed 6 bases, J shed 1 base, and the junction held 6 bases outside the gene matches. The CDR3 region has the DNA TGTGCCAGCAGACAGGGGCTTGGGAGCAATCAGCCCCAGCATTTT. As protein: CASRQGLGSNQPQHF.

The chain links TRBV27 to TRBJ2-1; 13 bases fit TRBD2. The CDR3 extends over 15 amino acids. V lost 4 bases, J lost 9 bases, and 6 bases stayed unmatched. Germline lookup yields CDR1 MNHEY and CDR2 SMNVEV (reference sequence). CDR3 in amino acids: CASSSGTSGAGEQFF. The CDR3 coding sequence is TGTGCCAGCAGTTCCGGGACTAGCGGGGCAGGTGAGCAGTTCTTC.

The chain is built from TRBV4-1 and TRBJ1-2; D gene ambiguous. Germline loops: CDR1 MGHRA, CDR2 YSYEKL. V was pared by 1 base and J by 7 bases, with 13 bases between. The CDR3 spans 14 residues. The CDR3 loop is CASSQAEGVAGYTF. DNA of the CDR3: TGCGCCAGCAGCCAAGCCGAGGGAGTGGCTGGCTACACCTTC.

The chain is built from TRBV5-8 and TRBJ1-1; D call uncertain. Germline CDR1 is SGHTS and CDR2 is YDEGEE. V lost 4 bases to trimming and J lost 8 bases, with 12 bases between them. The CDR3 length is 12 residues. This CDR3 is CASSIPAGEAFF. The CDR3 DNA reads TGTGCCAGCAGCATTCCTGCGGGGGAAGCTTTCTTT.

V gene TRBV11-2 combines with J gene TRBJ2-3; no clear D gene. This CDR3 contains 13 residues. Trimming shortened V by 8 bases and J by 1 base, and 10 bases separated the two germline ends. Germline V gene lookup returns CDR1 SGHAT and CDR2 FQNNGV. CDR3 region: CASQYARTDTQYF. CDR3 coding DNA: TGTGCCAGCCAATACGCGCGCACAGATACGCAGTATTTT.

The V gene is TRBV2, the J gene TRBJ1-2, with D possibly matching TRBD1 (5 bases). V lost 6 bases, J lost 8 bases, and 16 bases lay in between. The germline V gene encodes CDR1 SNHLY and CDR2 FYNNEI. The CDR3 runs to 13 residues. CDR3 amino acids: CASSFQGGVGYTF. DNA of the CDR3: TGTGCCAGCAGCTTTCAGGGAGGGGTAGGCTACACCTTC.

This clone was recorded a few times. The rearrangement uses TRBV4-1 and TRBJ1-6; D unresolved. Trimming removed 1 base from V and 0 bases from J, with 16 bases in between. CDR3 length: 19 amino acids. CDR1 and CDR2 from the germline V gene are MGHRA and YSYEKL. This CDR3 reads CASSQVRTRNNSYNSPLHF. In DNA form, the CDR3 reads TGCGCCAGCAGCCAAGTTAGGACTCGGAACAACTCCTATAATTCACCCCTCCACTTT.

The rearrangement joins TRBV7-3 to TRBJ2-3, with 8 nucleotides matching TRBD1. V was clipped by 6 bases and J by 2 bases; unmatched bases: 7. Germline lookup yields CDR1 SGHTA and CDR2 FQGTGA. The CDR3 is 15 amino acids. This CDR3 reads CASSYRGDSTDTQYF. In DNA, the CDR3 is TGTGCCAGCAGTTACAGGGGGGACTCCACAGATACGCAGTATTTT.

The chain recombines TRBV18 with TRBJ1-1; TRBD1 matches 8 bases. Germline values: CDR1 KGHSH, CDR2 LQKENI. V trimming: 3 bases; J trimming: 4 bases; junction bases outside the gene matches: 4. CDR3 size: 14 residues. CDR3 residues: CASSPRDRPTEAFF. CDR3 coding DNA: TGTGCCAGCTCACCCCGGGACAGGCCCACTGAAGCTTTCTTT. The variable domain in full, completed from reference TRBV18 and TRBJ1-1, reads NAGVMQNPRHLVRRRGQEARLRCSPMKGHSHVYWYRQLPEEGLKFMVYLQKENIIDESGMPKERFSAEFPKEGPSILRIQQVVRGDSAAYFCASSPRDRPTEAFFGQGTRLTVV.

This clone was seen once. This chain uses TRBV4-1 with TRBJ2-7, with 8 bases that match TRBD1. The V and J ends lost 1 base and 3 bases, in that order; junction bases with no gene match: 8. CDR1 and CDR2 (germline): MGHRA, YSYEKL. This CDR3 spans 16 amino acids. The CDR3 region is CASSQAPLTGGYEQYF. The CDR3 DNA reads TGCGCCAGCAGCCAAGCCCCTCTCACAGGGGGCTACGAGCAGTACTTC.

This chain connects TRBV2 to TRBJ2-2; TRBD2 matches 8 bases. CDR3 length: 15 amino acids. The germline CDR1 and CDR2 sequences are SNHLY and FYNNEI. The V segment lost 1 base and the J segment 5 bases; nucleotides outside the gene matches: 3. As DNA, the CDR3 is TGTGCCAGCAGTGAAGAGGCTAGCGGGACCGGGGAGCTGTTTTTT. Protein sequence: CASSEEASGTGELFF.

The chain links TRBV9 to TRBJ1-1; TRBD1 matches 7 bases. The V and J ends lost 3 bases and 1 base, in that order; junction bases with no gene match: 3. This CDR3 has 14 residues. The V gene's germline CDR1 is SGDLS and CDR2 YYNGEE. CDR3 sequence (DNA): TGTGCCAGCAGCGCCACAGGGGCGAACACTGAAGCTTTCTTT. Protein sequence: CASSATGANTEAFF.

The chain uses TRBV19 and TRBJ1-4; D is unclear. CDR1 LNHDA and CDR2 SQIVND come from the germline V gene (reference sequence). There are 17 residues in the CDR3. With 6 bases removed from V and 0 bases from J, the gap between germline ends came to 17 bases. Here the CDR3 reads CASRDREGHATNEKLFF. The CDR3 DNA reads TGTGCCAGTAGAGATCGGGAGGGCCATGCAACTAATGAAAAACTGTTTTTT.

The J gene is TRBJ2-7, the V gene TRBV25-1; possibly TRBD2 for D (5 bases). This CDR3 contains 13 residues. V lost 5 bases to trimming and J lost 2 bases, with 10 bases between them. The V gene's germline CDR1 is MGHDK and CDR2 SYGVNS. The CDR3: CASSPGSTYEQYF. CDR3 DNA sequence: TGTGCCAGCAGTCCGGGGTCCACCTACGAGCAGTACTTC.

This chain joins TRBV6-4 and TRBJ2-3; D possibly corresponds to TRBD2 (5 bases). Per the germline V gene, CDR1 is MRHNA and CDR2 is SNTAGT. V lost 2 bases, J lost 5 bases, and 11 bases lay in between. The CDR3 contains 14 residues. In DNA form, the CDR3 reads TGTGCCAGCAGTGACGGGAACGGGGTAGATACGCAGTATTTT. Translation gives CASSDGNGVDTQYF.

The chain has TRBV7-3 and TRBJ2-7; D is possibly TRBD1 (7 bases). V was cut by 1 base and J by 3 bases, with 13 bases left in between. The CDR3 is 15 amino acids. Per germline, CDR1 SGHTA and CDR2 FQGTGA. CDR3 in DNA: TGTGCCAGCAGCTTAATGTCAGGGGGGAACTACGAGCAGTACTTC. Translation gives CASSLMSGGNYEQYF.

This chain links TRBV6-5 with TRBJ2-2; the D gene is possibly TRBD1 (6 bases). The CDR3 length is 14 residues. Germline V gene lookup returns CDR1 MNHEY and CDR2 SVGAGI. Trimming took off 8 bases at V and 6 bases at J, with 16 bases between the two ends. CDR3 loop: CASGLQGHAGELFF. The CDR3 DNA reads TGTGCCAGCGGATTACAGGGTCACGCCGGGGAGCTGTTTTTT.

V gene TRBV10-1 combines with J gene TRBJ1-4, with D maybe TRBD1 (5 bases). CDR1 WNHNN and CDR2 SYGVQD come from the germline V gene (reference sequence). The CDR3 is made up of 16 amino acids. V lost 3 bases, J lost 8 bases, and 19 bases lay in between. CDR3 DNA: TGCGCCAGCAGTGAAGAAAGGTTGGGGGGGTCGGAAAAACTGTTTTTT. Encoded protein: CASSEERLGGSEKLFF.

The CDR3 DNA is TGTGCCATCAGTAAAGCGGGGGGAGTCAATGAGCAGTTCTTC. It codes for CAISKAGGVNEQFF. The V and J genes are TRBV10-3 and TRBJ2-1; 9 nucleotides agree with TRBD2. The germline CDR1 and CDR2 sequences are ENHRY and SYGVKD. The CDR3 is made up of 14 amino acids. J lost 6 bases, V lost 5 bases, and 5 bases had no gene match.

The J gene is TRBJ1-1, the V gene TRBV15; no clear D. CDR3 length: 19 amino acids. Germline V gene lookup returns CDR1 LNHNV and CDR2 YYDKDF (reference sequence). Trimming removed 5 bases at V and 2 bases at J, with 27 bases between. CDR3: CATSSVRSSESAFNTEAFF. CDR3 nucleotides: TGTGCCACCAGCTCTGTACGTAGCTCCGAGTCAGCATTTAACACTGAAGCTTTCTTT.